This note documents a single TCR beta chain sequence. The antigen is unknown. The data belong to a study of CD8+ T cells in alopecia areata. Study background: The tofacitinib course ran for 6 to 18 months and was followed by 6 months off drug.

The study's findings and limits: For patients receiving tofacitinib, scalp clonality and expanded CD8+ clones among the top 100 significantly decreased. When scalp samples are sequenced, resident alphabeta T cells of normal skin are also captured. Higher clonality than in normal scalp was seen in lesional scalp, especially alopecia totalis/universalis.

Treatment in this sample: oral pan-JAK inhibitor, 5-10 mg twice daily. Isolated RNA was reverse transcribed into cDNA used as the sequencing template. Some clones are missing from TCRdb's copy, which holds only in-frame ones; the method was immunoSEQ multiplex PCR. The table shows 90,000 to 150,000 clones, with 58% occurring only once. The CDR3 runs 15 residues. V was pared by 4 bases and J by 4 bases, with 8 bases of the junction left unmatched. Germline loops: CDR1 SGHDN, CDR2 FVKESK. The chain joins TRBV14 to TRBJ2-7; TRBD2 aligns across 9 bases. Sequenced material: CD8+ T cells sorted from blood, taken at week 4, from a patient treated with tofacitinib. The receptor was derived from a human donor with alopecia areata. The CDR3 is CASSPTPAGGYEQYF. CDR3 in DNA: TGTGCCAGCAGCCCTACCCCAGCGGGGGGTTACGAGCAGTACTTC.